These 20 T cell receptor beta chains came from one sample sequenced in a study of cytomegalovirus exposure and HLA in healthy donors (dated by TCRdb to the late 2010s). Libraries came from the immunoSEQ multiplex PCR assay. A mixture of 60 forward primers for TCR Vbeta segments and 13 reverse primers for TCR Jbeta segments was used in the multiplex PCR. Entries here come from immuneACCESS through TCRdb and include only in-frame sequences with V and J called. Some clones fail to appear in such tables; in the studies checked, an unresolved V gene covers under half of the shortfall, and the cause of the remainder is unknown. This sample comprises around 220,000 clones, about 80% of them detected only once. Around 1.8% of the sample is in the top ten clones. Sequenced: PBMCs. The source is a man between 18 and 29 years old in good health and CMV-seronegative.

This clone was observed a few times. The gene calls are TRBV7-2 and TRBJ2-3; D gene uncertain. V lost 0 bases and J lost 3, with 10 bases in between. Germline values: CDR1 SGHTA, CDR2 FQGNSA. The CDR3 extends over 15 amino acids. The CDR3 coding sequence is TGTGCCAGCAGCTTAGCGCGGTCCCAAACAGATACGCAGTATTTT. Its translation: CASSLARSQTDTQYF. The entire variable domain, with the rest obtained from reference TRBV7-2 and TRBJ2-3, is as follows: GAGVSQSPSNKVTEKGKDVELRCDPISGHTALYWYRQSLGQGLEFLIYFQGNSAPDKSGLPSDRFSAERTGGSVSTLTIQRTQQEDSAVYLCASSLARSQTDTQYFGPGTRLTVL.

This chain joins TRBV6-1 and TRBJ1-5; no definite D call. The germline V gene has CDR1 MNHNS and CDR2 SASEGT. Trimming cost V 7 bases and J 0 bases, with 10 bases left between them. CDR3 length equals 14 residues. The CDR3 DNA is TGTGCCAGCATCGAGGGAAATAGCAATCAGCCCCAGCATTTT. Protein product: CASIEGNSNQPQHF.

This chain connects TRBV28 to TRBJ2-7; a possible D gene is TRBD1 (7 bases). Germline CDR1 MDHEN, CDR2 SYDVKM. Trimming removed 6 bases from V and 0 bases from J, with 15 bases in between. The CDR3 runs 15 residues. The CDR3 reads CASSPPGDSSYEQYF. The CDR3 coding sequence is TGTGCCAGCAGCCCACCGGGGGACAGCTCCTACGAGCAGTACTTC.

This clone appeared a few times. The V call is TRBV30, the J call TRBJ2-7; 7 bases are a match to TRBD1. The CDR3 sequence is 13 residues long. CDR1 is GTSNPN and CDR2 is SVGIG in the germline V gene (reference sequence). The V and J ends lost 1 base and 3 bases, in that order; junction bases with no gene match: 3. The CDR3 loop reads CAWSAGQVYEQYF. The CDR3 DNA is TGTGCCTGGAGTGCAGGACAGGTCTACGAGCAGTACTTC.

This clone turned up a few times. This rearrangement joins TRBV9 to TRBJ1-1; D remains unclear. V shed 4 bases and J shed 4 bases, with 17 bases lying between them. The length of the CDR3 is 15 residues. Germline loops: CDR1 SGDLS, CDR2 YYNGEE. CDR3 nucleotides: TGTGCCAGCAGCAGGCGGGCGTTATTCGGCACTGAAGCTTTCTTT. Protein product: CASSRRALFGTEAFF. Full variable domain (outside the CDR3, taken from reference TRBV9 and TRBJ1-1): DSGVTQTPKHLITATGQRVTLRCSPRSGDLSVYWYQQSLDQGLQFLIQYYNGEERAKGNILERFSAQQFPDLHSELNLSSLELGDSALYFCASSRRALFGTEAFFGQGTRLTVV.

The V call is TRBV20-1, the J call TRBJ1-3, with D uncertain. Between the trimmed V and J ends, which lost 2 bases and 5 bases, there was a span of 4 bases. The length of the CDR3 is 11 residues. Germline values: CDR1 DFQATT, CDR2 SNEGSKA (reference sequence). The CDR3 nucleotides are TGCAGTGCTAGACAAAGAAACACCATATATTTT. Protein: CSARQRNTIYF.

This CDR3 reads CATSGSAGGRDEQFF. The DNA for the CDR3 is TGTGCCACCAGCGGATCAGCGGGAGGTAGGGATGAGCAGTTCTTC. The chain combines TRBV15 with TRBJ2-1, with 9 bases identical to TRBD2. J gave up 8 bases and V 5 bases, and 10 bases lay outside the gene matches. The CDR3 is made up of 15 amino acids. CDR1 LNHNV and CDR2 YYDKDF come from the germline V gene (reference sequence). The full variable domain, in which reference TRBV15 and TRBJ2-1 provide the parts outside the CDR3, is DAMVIQNPRYQVTQFGKPVTLSCSQTLNHNVMYWYQQKSSQAPKLLFHYYDKDFNNEADTPDNFQSRRPNTSFCFLDIRSPGLGDTAMYLCATSGSAGGRDEQFFGPGTRLTVL.

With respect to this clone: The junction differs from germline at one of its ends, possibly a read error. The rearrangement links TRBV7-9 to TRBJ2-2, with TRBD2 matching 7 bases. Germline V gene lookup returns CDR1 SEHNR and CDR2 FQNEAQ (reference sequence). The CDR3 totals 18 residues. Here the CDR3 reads CSSSLPLTASKREWELFF. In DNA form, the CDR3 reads TGTTCCAGCAGCTTACCCCTCACCGCCTCAAAGCGGGAATGGGAGCTGTTTTTT. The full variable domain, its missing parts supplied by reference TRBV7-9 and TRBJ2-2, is DTGVSQNPRHKITKRGQNVTFRCDPISEHNRLYWYRQTLGQGPEFLTYFQNEAQLEKSRLLSDRFSAERPKGSFSTLEIQRTEQGDSAMYLCSSSLPLTASKREWELFFGEGSRLTVL.

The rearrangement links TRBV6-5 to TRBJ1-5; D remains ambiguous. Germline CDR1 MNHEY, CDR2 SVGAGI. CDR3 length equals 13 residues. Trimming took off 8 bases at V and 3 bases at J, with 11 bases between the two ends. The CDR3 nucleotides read TGTGCCAGCCGTGAAGCTCACAATCAGCCCCAGCATTTT. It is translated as CASREAHNQPQHF.

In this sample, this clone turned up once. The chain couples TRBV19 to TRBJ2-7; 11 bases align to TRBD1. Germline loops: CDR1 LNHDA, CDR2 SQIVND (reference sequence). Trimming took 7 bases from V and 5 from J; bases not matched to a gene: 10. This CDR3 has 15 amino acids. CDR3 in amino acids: CASTLGQGAFHEQYF. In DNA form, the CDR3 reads TGTGCCAGTACTTTAGGACAGGGGGCTTTCCACGAGCAGTACTTC.

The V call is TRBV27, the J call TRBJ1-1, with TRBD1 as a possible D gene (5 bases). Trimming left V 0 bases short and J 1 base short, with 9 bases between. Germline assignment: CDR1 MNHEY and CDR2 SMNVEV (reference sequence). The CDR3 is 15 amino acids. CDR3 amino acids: CASSLSQGSNTEAFF. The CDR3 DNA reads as TGTGCCAGCAGTTTATCCCAGGGCTCGAACACTGAAGCTTTCTTT.

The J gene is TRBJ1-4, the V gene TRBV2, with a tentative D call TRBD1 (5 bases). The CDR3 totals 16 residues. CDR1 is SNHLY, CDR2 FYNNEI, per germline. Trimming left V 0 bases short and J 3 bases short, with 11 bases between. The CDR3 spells CASSEAPGGSNEKLFF. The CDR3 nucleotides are TGTGCCAGCAGTGAAGCCCCGGGGGGTTCTAATGAAAAACTGTTTTTT.

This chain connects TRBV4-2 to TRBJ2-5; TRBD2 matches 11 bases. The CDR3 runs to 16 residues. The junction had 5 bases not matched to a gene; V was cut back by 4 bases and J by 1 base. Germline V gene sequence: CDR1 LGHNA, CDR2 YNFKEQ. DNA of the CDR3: TGTGCCAGCAGCCCACTAGCGGGGGATTTCCAAGAGACCCAGTACTTC. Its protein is CASSPLAGDFQETQYF.

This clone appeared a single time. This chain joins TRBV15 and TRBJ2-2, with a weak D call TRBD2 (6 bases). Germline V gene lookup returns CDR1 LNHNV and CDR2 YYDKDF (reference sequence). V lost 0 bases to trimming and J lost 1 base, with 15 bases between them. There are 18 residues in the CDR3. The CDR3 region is CATSRDGWGSGNTGELFF. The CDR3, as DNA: TGTGCCACCAGCAGAGATGGATGGGGTAGCGGGAACACCGGGGAGCTGTTTTTT.

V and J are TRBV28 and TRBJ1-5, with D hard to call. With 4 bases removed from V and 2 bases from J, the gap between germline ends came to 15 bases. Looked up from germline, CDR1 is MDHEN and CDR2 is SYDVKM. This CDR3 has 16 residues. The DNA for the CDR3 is TGTGCCAGCAGTTCCCCTCCGACGGGTGGCAATCAGCCCCAGCATTTT. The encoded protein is CASSSPPTGGNQPQHF. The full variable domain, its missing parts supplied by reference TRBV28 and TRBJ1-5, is DVKVTQSSRYLVKRTGEKVFLECVQDMDHENMFWYRQDPGLGLRLIYFSYDVKMKEKGDIPEGYSVSREKKERFSLILESASTNQTSMYLCASSSPPTGGNQPQHFGDGTRLSIL.

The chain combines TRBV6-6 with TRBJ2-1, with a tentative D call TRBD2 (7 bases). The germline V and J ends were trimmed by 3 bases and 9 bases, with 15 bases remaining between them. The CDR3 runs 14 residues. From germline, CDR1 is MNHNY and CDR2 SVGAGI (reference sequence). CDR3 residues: CASSYEGEGREQFF. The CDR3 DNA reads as TGTGCCAGCAGTTATGAGGGGGAGGGCCGTGAGCAGTTCTTC.

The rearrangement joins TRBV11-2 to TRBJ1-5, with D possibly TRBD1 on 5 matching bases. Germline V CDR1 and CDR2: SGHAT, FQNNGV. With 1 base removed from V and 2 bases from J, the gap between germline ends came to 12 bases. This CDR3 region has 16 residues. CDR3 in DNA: TGTGCCAGCAGCTTAGGATGGGGCGACGGCAATCAGCCCCAGCATTTT. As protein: CASSLGWGDGNQPQHF. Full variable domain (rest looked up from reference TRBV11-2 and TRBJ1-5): EAGVAQSPRYKIIEKRQSVAFWCNPISGHATLYWYQQILGQGPKLLIQFQNNGVVDDSQLPKDRFSAERLKGVDSTLKIQPAKLEDSAVYLCASSLGWGDGNQPQHFGDGTRLSIL.

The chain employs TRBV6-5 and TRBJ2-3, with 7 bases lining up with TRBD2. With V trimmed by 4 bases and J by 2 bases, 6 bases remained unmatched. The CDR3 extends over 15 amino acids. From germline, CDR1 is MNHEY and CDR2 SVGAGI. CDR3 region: CASSSLAANTDTQYF. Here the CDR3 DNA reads TGTGCCAGCAGTTCTCTAGCGGCAAACACAGATACGCAGTATTTT.

In nucleotides, the CDR3 is TGTGCCAGCAGTTACTTTCCCGGAAGGGGGTTCTTACCCCCTCTCTCTGGGGCCAACGTCCTGACTTTC. Amino acids: CASSYFPGRGFLPPLSGANVLTF. The chain recombines TRBV21-1 with TRBJ2-6; the DNA was not used to check the table's D call, TRBD1. TRBV21-1 is a pseudogene segment. The CDR3 contains 23 residues.

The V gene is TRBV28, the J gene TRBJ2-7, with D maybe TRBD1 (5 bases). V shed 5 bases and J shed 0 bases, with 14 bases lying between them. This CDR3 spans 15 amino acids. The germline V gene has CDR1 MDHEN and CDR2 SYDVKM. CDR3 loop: CASSGAQVTSYEQYF. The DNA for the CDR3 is TGTGCCAGCAGTGGGGCACAGGTGACCTCCTACGAGCAGTACTTC.